A selection of T cell receptor beta chains follows, all from one sample in a study of vaccination effects on CD4 cells after COVID-19. Only in-frame clones appear in the TCRdb table, and some are missing; sequencing was by immunoSEQ multiplex PCR. The table includes 11,000 to 15,000 clones, around three quarters detected once. No cognate antigen is known for these TCRs. Source: CD4+ T cells from PBMCs cultured with HCoV-NL63 spike peptides, taken after COVID-19 vaccination. All receptors come from a human donor who had a prior SARS-CoV-2 infection. CDR3s include the opening cysteine and the closing phenylalanine or tryptophan. The order of the fields is CDR3 protein, CDR3 DNA, J gene, clone size, D gene, V gene. D genes are given only for firm matches. Expanded clones are given a class, and other clones once, few, many or no size at all.

CDR3aa: CASSLGGGLAGGPYEQYF
CDR3nt: TGTGCCAGCAGCTTGGGGGGTGGTTTGGCGGGAGGGCCTTACGAGCAGTACTTC
j_gene: TRBJ2-7
abundance: NA
d_gene: TRBD2
v_gene: TRBV5-4

CDR3aa: CASSQETSYYEQYF
CDR3nt: TGTGCCAGCAGCCAAGAAACTAGTTATTACGAGCAGTACTTC
j_gene: TRBJ2-7
abundance: NA
d_gene: NA
v_gene: TRBV4-2

CDR3aa: CASSYLRGAGETQYF
CDR3nt: TGTGCCAGCAGTTACCTGCGGGGGGCCGGGGAGACCCAGTACTTC
j_gene: TRBJ2-5
abundance: NA
d_gene: TRBD2
v_gene: TRBV6-2/TRBV6-3

CDR3aa: CASSEHGNTIYF
CDR3nt: TGTGCCAGCAGTGAACACGGAAACACCATATATTTT
j_gene: TRBJ1-3
abundance: NA
d_gene: NA
v_gene: TRBV6-1

CDR3aa: CASSPPGRGEKLFF
CDR3nt: TGTGCCAGCTCACCCCCGGGGAGGGGTGAAAAACTGTTTTTT
j_gene: TRBJ1-4
abundance: NA
d_gene: NA
v_gene: TRBV18

CDR3aa: CASSLRRDGGNTGELFF
CDR3nt: TGTGCCAGCAGCCTCCGACGGGACGGGGGGAACACCGGGGAGCTGTTTTTT
j_gene: TRBJ2-2
abundance: NA
d_gene: NA
v_gene: TRBV3-1/TRBV3-2

CDR3aa: CASSQVDILTYHEQYF
CDR3nt: TGCGCCAGCAGCCAAGTCGATATCCTTACTTATCACGAGCAGTACTTC
j_gene: TRBJ2-7
abundance: NA
d_gene: NA
v_gene: TRBV4-1

CDR3aa: CAIGEGQGGNQPQHF
CDR3nt: TGTGCCATCGGGGAAGGACAGGGAGGGAATCAGCCCCAGCATTTT
j_gene: TRBJ1-5
abundance: NA
d_gene: TRBD1
v_gene: TRBV10-3

CDR3aa: CASSMDPNYGYTF
CDR3nt: TGTGCCAGCAGTATGGATCCGAACTATGGCTACACCTTC
j_gene: TRBJ1-2
abundance: NA
d_gene: NA
v_gene: TRBV6-6

CDR3aa: CASRVSNTEAFF
CDR3nt: TGTGCCAGCAGAGTGTCGAACACTGAAGCTTTCTTT
j_gene: TRBJ1-1
abundance: NA
d_gene: NA
v_gene: TRBV6-6

CDR3aa: CASSQGLAGYNEQFF
CDR3nt: TGCGCCAGCAGCCAAGGACTAGCGGGCTACAATGAGCAGTTCTTC
j_gene: TRBJ2-1
abundance: NA
d_gene: TRBD2
v_gene: TRBV4-3

CDR3aa: CASSFTQGGTYEQYF
CDR3nt: TGCGCCAGCAGCTTTACCCAAGGGGGGACCTACGAGCAGTACTTC
j_gene: TRBJ2-7
abundance: NA
d_gene: NA
v_gene: TRBV5-1

CDR3aa: CASSIRDSTEAFF
CDR3nt: TGTGCCAGTAGTATACGGGACAGCACTGAAGCTTTCTTT
j_gene: TRBJ1-1
abundance: NA
d_gene: TRBD1
v_gene: TRBV19

CDR3aa: CASSFSFSGNTIYF
CDR3nt: TGTGCCAGCAGCTTTAGCTTCTCTGGAAACACCATATATTTT
j_gene: TRBJ1-3
abundance: NA
d_gene: NA
v_gene: TRBV7-9

CDR3aa: CSASPAGRETQYF
CDR3nt: TGCAGTGCTAGTCCTGCGGGGCGGGAGACCCAGTACTTC
j_gene: TRBJ2-5
abundance: NA
d_gene: NA
v_gene: TRBV20-1

CDR3aa: CASSQGYGGSSEKLFF
CDR3nt: TGTGCCAGCAGCCAAGGGTACGGGGGCAGTTCTGAAAAACTGTTTTTT
j_gene: TRBJ1-4
abundance: NA
d_gene: NA
v_gene: TRBV4-2

CDR3aa: CASSVASGTDTQYF
CDR3nt: TGTGCCAGCAGCGTAGCTAGCGGCACAGATACGCAGTATTTT
j_gene: TRBJ2-3
abundance: NA
d_gene: NA
v_gene: TRBV9

CDR3aa: CATRAEGSGYTF
CDR3nt: TGTGCCACCAGGGCGGAGGGAAGCGGCTACACCTTC
j_gene: TRBJ1-2
abundance: few
d_gene: NA
v_gene: TRBV2

CDR3aa: CASSRGADLHTGELFF
CDR3nt: TGTGCCAGCAGCAGGGGTGCTGACCTACACACCGGGGAGCTGTTTTTT
j_gene: TRBJ2-2
abundance: once
d_gene: NA
v_gene: TRBV5-8

CDR3aa: CAIPISEQYF
CDR3nt: TGTGCCATCCCAATATCCGAGCAGTACTTC
j_gene: TRBJ2-7
abundance: NA
d_gene: NA
v_gene: TRBV6-7

CDR3aa: CASSLRPSGNSPLHF
CDR3nt: TGCGCCAGCAGCTTAAGACCGTCTGGTAATTCACCCCTCCACTTT
j_gene: TRBJ1-6
abundance: NA
d_gene: NA
v_gene: TRBV5-1

CDR3aa: CASSLMGQGVIEQFF
CDR3nt: TGCGCCAGCAGCTTGATGGGACAGGGGGTTATTGAGCAGTTCTTC
j_gene: TRBJ2-1
abundance: NA
d_gene: TRBD1
v_gene: TRBV5-1

CDR3aa: CASSFPLAVSTDTQYF
CDR3nt: TGCGCCAGCAGCTTCCCACTAGCGGTGAGCACAGATACGCAGTATTTT
j_gene: TRBJ2-3
abundance: NA
d_gene: TRBD2
v_gene: TRBV5-1

CDR3aa: CAISARRAGRQGYEQYF
CDR3nt: TGTGCCATCAGTGCCCGACGGGCGGGCAGACAGGGTTACGAGCAGTACTTC
j_gene: TRBJ2-7
abundance: few
d_gene: TRBD1
v_gene: TRBV10-3

CDR3aa: CAISEHTGRNTEAFF
CDR3nt: TGTGCCATCAGTGAGCACACAGGCCGGAACACTGAAGCTTTCTTT
j_gene: TRBJ1-1
abundance: NA
d_gene: NA
v_gene: TRBV10-3

CDR3aa: CASSLRGGTGELFF
CDR3nt: TGTGCCAGCAGCTTACGAGGGGGAACCGGGGAGCTGTTTTTT
j_gene: TRBJ2-2
abundance: once
d_gene: NA
v_gene: TRBV7-3

CDR3aa: CASSVDPGQGGTEAFF
CDR3nt: TGTGCCAGCAGCGTAGACCCCGGGCAGGGAGGCACTGAAGCTTTCTTT
j_gene: TRBJ1-1
abundance: NA
d_gene: NA
v_gene: TRBV9

CDR3aa: CASTFRAGSPYEQYF
CDR3nt: TGCGCCAGCACCTTTCGGGCAGGGAGTCCCTACGAGCAGTACTTC
j_gene: TRBJ2-7
abundance: NA
d_gene: NA
v_gene: TRBV5-1

CDR3aa: CASSQAGTYTDTQYF
CDR3nt: TGTGCCAGCAGCCAAGCCGGGACATACACAGATACGCAGTATTTT
j_gene: TRBJ2-3
abundance: once
d_gene: NA
v_gene: TRBV3-1/TRBV3-2

CDR3aa: CASHHSSGVHYGYTF
CDR3nt: TGTGCCAGCCACCACTCGTCGGGGGTACACTATGGCTACACCTTC
j_gene: TRBJ1-2
abundance: NA
d_gene: NA
v_gene: TRBV2

CDR3aa: CASSQDTSGRRYQFF
CDR3nt: TGTGCCAGCAGCCAAGATACTAGCGGGAGGAGATACCAGTTCTTC
j_gene: TRBJ2-1
abundance: NA
d_gene: TRBD2
v_gene: TRBV4-2

CDR3aa: CASVPGLALETQYF
CDR3nt: TGTGCCAGCGTGCCGGGACTAGCTCTGGAGACCCAGTACTTC
j_gene: TRBJ2-5
abundance: NA
d_gene: TRBD2
v_gene: TRBV7-9

CDR3aa: CASSYSGDAPSGELFF
CDR3nt: TGTGCCAGCAGTTACTCGGGGGACGCCCCTTCCGGGGAGCTGTTTTTT
j_gene: TRBJ2-2
abundance: NA
d_gene: NA
v_gene: TRBV6-5

CDR3aa: CASSLDAVSGYTF
CDR3nt: TGCGCCAGCAGCTTGGACGCGGTGAGTGGCTACACCTTC
j_gene: TRBJ1-2
abundance: NA
d_gene: NA
v_gene: TRBV5-1

CDR3aa: CASRFSRTGNEQFF
CDR3nt: TGTGCCAGCAGATTCTCCCGGACAGGCAATGAGCAGTTCTTC
j_gene: TRBJ2-1
abundance: NA
d_gene: TRBD1
v_gene: TRBV6-5

CDR3aa: CASGFQGTEAFF
CDR3nt: TGTGCTAGTGGTTTTCAGGGAACTGAAGCTTTCTTT
j_gene: TRBJ1-1
abundance: NA
d_gene: NA
v_gene: TRBV12-5

CDR3aa: CASSRLGGGEQFF
CDR3nt: TGTGCCAGCAGCCGTTTGGGGGGGGGTGAGCAGTTCTTC
j_gene: TRBJ2-1
abundance: few
d_gene: TRBD2
v_gene: TRBV3-1/TRBV3-2

CDR3aa: CATSDSSATGYTGELFF
CDR3nt: TGTGCCACCAGTGATTCAAGCGCAACAGGTTACACCGGGGAGCTGTTTTTT
j_gene: TRBJ2-2
abundance: NA
d_gene: NA
v_gene: TRBV24-1

CDR3aa: CASSLTVEDYGYTF
CDR3nt: TGCGCCAGCAGCTTGACGGTGGAGGACTATGGCTACACCTTC
j_gene: TRBJ1-2
abundance: NA
d_gene: NA
v_gene: TRBV5-1

CDR3aa: CASSPPSSYEQYF
CDR3nt: TGTGCCAGCTCACCACCGAGTTCCTACGAGCAGTACTTC
j_gene: TRBJ2-7
abundance: once
d_gene: NA
v_gene: TRBV18

CDR3aa: CASSDPGQTYEQYF
CDR3nt: TGTGCCAGCAGCGATCCCGGACAGACCTACGAGCAGTACTTC
j_gene: TRBJ2-7
abundance: NA
d_gene: NA
v_gene: TRBV6-2/TRBV6-3

CDR3aa: CASSQGPLAGRDAYNEQFF
CDR3nt: TGCGCCAGCAGCCAAGGCCCCTTAGCCGGGAGAGACGCCTACAATGAGCAGTTCTTC
j_gene: TRBJ2-1
abundance: NA
d_gene: NA
v_gene: TRBV4-1

CDR3aa: CATSRDIRQFSRNEQFF
CDR3nt: TGTGCCACCAGCAGAGATATACGACAGTTTTCTCGGAATGAGCAGTTCTTC
j_gene: TRBJ2-1
abundance: NA
d_gene: NA
v_gene: TRBV15

CDR3aa: CASSQGRNQPQHF
CDR3nt: TGTGCCAGCAGCCAGGGTAGGAATCAGCCCCAGCATTTT
j_gene: TRBJ1-5
abundance: NA
d_gene: NA
v_gene: TRBV5-4

CDR3aa: CARTTRTESYEQYF
CDR3nt: TGTGCCAGGACGACCCGGACTGAATCCTACGAGCAGTACTTC
j_gene: TRBJ2-7
abundance: NA
d_gene: NA
v_gene: TRBV25-1

CDR3aa: CASSRRMTYNEQFF
CDR3nt: TGTGCCAGCAGCCGACGGATGACCTACAATGAGCAGTTCTTC
j_gene: TRBJ2-1
abundance: NA
d_gene: NA
v_gene: TRBV7-9

CDR3aa: CASSPPNTGELFF
CDR3nt: TGTGCCAGCTCACCACCTAACACCGGGGAGCTGTTTTTT
j_gene: TRBJ2-2
abundance: NA
d_gene: NA
v_gene: TRBV18

CDR3aa: CASSYSIWNSNQPQHF
CDR3nt: TGTGCCAGCAGTTACTCGATCTGGAATAGCAATCAGCCCCAGCATTTT
j_gene: TRBJ1-5
abundance: NA
d_gene: NA
v_gene: TRBV6-5

CDR3aa: CASSSGATAYNEQFF
CDR3nt: TGTGCCAGCAGCTCCGGGGCGACGGCCTACAATGAGCAGTTCTTC
j_gene: TRBJ2-1
abundance: NA
d_gene: NA
v_gene: TRBV7-2

CDR3aa: CACRDSNYGYTF
CDR3nt: TGTGCCTGCCGGGACAGTAACTATGGCTACACCTTC
j_gene: TRBJ1-2
abundance: once
d_gene: TRBD1
v_gene: TRBV30

CDR3aa: CASSPMVTSGFYEQYF
CDR3nt: TGTGCCAGCTCACCGATGGTGACTAGCGGGTTTTACGAGCAGTACTTC
j_gene: TRBJ2-7
abundance: NA
d_gene: TRBD2
v_gene: TRBV18

CDR3aa: CATSRGDRALQETQYF
CDR3nt: TGTGCCACCAGCAGAGGGGACAGGGCGTTACAAGAGACCCAGTACTTC
j_gene: TRBJ2-5
abundance: NA
d_gene: TRBD1
v_gene: TRBV15

CDR3aa: CASSSIYPGSWDTGELFF
CDR3nt: TGTGCCAGCAGTTCCATATACCCCGGTTCCTGGGACACCGGGGAGCTGTTTTTT
j_gene: TRBJ2-2
abundance: NA
d_gene: NA
v_gene: TRBV27

CDR3aa: CASSGTLVTYEQYF
CDR3nt: TGTGCCAGCAGCGGAACCCTAGTTACCTACGAGCAGTACTTC
j_gene: TRBJ2-7
abundance: once
d_gene: NA
v_gene: TRBV6-5